The source of this T cell receptor beta chain is a study of cytomegalovirus exposure and HLA in healthy donors. Germline V gives CDR1 SGHVS, CDR2 FQNEAQ. Between the trimmed V and J ends, which lost 3 bases and 0 bases, there was a span of 9 bases. This CDR3 is 15 amino acids long. For this clone: As yet, its antigen is unknown.

Study-level results: The authors listed approximately 150 TCR beta chains as cytomegalovirus-associated. Reported results showed that the classifier diagnosed cytomegalovirus status with high specificity and sensitivity. In a later analysis, a missense DCLRE1C variant was linked to TCR beta V- and J-gene trimming. Later analysis suggested links between common viral pathogens and several top significant clusters.

The PCR contained 60 Vbeta and 13 Jbeta primers. Profiling relied on immunoSEQ multiplex PCR, and the TCRdb table lists in-frame clones only, not all of them. The sample yields roughly 180,000 clones, over 65% seen once. V usage is TRBV7-8 and J usage is TRBJ2-1, with D perhaps matching TRBD1 (5 bases). The material sequenced was PBMCs. This TCR was recovered from a female donor in good health and CMV-seronegative. The CDR3 DNA reads as TGTGCCAGCAGCTTGCAGGGAAGCTCCTACAATGAGCAGTTCTTC. Translated, it gives CASSLQGSSYNEQFF.